Sequencing of this T cell receptor beta chain was carried out in a study of cytomegalovirus exposure and HLA in healthy donors. PCR employed 60 Vbeta and 13 Jbeta primers. Methods used by the authors: A later analysis tallied 75 million to 80 million unique TCR beta chains, some 10 million of them shared. The repertoire was sequenced with immunoSEQ multiplex PCR; TCRdb's copy has only in-frame clones and lacks some. The V and J calls and the clone size are those of that table, but D and trimming were determined from the DNA. The top ten clones hold roughly 6% of a sample with 130,000 or so clones, around 79% of them seen once. Germline CDR1 and CDR2: SGHTA and FQGNSA. Trimming removed 5 bases at V and 0 bases at J, with 14 bases between. This CDR3 comprises 16 residues.

The specimen sequenced was PBMCs. The rearrangement links TRBV7-2 to TRBJ1-3; D is unresolved. This clonotype was sampled from a woman aged 35 to 49 in good health and CMV-seronegative. CDR3 sequence (DNA): TGTGCCAGCAGCCCTTTCGAGGGCTCCTCTGGAAACACCATATATTTT. Amino acid sequence: CASSPFEGSSGNTIYF.